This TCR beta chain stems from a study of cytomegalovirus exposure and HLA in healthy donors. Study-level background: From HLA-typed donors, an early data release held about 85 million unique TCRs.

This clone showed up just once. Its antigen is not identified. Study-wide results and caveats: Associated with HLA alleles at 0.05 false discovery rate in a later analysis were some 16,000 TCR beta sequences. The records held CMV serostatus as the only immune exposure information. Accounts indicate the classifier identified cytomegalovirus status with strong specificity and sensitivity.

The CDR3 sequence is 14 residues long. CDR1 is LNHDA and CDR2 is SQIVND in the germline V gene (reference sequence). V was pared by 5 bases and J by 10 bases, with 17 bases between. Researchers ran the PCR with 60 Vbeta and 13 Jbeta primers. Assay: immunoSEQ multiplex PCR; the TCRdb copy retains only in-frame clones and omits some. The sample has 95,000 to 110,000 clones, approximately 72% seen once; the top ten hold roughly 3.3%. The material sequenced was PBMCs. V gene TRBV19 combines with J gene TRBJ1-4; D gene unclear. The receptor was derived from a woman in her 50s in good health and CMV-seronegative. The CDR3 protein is CASSLLEGSGKLFF. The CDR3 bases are TGTGCCAGTAGTCTATTAGAGGGATCTGGAAAACTGTTTTTT.